The clone carrying this T cell receptor (beta chain) has just a few counts. The CDR3 is 12 amino acids. Germline lookup yields CDR1 SGDLS and CDR2 YYNGEE. Trimming shortened V by 0 bases and J by 4 bases, and 5 bases separated the two germline ends. TCRdb passed the RT-PCR reads through MiXCR, listing each CDR3 protein once. In the table there are 550,000 to 750,000 distinct CDR3 sequences, approximately 15% of which are singletons. This sequence originates from a female donor in good health, serving as a healthy control. The sample was memory CD4+ T cells from blood. The V and J genes are TRBV9 and TRBJ2-7; D not resolved. CDR3 sequence reads: CASSVDGYEQYF. CDR3 coding DNA: TGTGCCAGCAGCGTAGACGGTTACGAGCAGTACTTC.